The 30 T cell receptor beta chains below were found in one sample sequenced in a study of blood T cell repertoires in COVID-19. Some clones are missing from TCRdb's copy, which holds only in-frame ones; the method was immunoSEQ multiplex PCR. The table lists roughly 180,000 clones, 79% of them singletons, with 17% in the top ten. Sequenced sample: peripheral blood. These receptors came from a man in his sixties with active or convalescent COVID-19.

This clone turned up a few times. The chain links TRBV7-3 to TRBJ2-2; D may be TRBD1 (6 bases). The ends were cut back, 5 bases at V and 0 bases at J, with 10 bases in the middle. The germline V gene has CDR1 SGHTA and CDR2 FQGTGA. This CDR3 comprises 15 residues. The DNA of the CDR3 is TGTGCCAGCAGCCCACAGGGTCCGAACACCGGGGAGCTGTTTTTT. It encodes CASSPQGPNTGELFF. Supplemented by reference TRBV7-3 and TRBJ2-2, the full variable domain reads GAGVSQTPSNKVTEKGKYVELRCDPISGHTALYWYRQSLGQGPEFLIYFQGTGAADDSGLPNDRFFAVRPEGSVSTLKIQRTERGDSAVYLCASSPQGPNTGELFFGEGSRLTVL.

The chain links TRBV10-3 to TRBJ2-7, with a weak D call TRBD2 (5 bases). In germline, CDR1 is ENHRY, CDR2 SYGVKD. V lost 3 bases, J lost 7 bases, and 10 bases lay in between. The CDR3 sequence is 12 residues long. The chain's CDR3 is CAISDEGEEQYF. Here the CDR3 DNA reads TGTGCCATCAGTGATGAGGGTGAGGAGCAGTACTTC.

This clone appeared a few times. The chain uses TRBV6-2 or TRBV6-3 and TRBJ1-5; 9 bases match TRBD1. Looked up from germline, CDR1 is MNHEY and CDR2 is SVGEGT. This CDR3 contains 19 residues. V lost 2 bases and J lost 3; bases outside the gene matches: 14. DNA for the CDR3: TGTGCCAGCAGTTACGTCGACGGTAAGGGACAGGGAATCAATCAGCCCCAGCATTTT. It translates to CASSYVDGKGQGINQPQHF.

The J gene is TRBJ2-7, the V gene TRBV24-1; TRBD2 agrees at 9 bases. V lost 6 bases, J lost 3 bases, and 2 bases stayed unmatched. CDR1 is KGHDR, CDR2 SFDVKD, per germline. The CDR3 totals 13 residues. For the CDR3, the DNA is TGTGCCACCAGTCGTAGCGGGAGCTACGAGCAGTACTTC. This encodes CATSRSGSYEQYF.

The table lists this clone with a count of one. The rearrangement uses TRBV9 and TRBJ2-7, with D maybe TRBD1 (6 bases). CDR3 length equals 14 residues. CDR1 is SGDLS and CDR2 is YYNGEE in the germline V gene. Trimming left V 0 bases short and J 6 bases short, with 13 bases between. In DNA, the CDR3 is TGTGCCAGCAGCGTAGTGTCAGGGGCCGGCGAGCAGTACTTC. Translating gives CASSVVSGAGEQYF.

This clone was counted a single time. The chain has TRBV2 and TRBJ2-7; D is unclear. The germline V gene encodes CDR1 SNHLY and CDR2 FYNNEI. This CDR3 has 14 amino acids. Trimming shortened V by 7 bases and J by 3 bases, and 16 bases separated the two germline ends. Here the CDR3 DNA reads TGTGCCAGCACGGAGTCCTTAGGTGTCTACGAGCAGTACTTC. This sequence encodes CASTESLGVYEQYF.

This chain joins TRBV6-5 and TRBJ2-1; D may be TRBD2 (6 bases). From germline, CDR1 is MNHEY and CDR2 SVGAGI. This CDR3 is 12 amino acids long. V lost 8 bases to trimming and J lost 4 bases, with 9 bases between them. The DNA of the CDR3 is TGTGCCAGCGAGGCGGGGTACAATGAGCAGTTCTTC. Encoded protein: CASEAGYNEQFF.

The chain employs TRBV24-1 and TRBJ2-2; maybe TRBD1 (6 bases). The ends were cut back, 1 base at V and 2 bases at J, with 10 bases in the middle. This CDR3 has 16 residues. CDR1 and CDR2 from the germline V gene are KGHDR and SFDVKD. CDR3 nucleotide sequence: TGTGCCACCAGTGATTTAAGGGACACTAACACCGGGGAGCTGTTTTTT. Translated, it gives CATSDLRDTNTGELFF.

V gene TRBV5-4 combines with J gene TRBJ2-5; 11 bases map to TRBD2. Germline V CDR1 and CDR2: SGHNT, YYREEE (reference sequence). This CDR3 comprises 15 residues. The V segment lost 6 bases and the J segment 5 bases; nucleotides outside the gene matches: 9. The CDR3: CASTQPSSGRETQYF. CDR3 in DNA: TGTGCCAGCACCCAGCCGTCTAGCGGGAGGGAGACCCAGTACTTC.

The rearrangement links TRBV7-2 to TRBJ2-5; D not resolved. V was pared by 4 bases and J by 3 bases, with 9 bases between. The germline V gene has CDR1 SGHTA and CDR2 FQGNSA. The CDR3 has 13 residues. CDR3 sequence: CASSSQTEETQYF. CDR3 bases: TGTGCCAGCAGCTCCCAAACAGAAGAGACCCAGTACTTC.

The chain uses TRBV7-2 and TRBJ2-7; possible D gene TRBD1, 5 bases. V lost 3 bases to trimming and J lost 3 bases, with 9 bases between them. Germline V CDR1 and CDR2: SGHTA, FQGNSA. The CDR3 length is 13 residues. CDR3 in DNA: TGTGCCAGCAGCTTCAGACAGAGCTACGAGCAGTACTTC. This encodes CASSFRQSYEQYF.

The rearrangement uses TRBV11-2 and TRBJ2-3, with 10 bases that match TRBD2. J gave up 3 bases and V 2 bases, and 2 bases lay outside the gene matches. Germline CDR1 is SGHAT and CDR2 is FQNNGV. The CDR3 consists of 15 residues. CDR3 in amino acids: CASSLMTSGTDTQYF. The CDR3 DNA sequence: TGTGCCAGCAGCTTAATGACTAGCGGGACAGATACGCAGTATTTT.

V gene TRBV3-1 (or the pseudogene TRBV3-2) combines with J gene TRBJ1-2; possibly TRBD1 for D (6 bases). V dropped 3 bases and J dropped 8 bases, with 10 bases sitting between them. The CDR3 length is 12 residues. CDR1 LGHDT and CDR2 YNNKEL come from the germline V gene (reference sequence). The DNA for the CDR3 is TGTGCCAGCAGCCAGGGGGCGCCCGGCTACACCTTC. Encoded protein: CASSQGAPGYTF.

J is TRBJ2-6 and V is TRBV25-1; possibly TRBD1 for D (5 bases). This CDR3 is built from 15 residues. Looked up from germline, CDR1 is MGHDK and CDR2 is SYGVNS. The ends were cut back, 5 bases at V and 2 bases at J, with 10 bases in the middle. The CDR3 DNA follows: TGTGCCAGCAGTCCGGACATCCCTGGGGCCAACGTCCTGACTTTC. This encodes CASSPDIPGANVLTF.

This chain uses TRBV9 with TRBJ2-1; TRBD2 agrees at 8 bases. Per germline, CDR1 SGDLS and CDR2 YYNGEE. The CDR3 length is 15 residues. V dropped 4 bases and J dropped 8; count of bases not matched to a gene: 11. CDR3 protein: CASSLSGGEGHEQFF. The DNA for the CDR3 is TGTGCCAGCAGCCTCTCGGGAGGGGAAGGCCATGAGCAGTTCTTC.

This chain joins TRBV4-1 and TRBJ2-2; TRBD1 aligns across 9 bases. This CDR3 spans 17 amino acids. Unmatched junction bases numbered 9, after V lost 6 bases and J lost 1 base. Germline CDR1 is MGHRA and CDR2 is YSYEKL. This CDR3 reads CASSYTGTGRNTGELFF. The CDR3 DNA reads TGCGCCAGCAGTTACACTGGGACAGGGAGGAACACCGGGGAGCTGTTTTTT.

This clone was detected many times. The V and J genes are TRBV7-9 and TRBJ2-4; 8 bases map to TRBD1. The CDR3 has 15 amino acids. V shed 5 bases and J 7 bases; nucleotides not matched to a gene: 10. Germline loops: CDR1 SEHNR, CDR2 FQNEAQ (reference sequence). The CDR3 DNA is TGTGCCAGCAGCCCAGGACAGGGCGATGTGAACATTCAGTACTTC. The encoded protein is CASSPGQGDVNIQYF.

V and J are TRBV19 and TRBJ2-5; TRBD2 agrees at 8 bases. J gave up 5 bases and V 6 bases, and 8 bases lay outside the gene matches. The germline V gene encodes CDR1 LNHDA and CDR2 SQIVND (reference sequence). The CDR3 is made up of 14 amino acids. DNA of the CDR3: TGTGCCAGTAGCGGGAGGGCTTTTGGCGAGACCCAGTACTTC. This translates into CASSGRAFGETQYF.

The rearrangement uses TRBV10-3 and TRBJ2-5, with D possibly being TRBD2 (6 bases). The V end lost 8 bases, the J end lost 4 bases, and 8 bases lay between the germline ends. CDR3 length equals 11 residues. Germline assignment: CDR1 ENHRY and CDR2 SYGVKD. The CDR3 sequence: CAIRGGETQYF. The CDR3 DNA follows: TGTGCCATCCGGGGAGGAGAGACCCAGTACTTC.

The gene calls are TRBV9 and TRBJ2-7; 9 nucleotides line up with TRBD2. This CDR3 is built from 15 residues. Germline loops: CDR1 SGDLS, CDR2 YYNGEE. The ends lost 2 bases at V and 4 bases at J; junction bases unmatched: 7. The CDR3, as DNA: TGTGCCAGCAGCGTCTCGTCTAGCGGGATTTACGAGCAGTACTTC. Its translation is CASSVSSSGIYEQYF.

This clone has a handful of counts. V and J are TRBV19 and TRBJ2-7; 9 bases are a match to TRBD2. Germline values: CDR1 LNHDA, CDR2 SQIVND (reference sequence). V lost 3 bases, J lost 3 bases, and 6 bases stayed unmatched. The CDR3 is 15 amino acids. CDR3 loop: CASSIRREGRYEQYF. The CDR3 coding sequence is TGTGCCAGTAGTATCCGGCGGGAGGGCCGCTACGAGCAGTACTTC. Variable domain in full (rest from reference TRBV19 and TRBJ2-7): DGGITQSPKYLFRKEGQNVTLSCEQNLNHDAMYWYRQDPGQGLRLIYYSQIVNDFQKGDIAEGYSVSREKKESFPLTVTSAQKNPTAFYLCASSIRREGRYEQYFGPGTRLTVT.

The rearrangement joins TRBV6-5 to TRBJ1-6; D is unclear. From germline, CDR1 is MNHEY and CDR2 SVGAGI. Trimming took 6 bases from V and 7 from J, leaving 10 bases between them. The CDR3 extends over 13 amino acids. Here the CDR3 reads CASRAGSNSPLHF. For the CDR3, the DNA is TGTGCCAGCAGGGCCGGGTCAAATTCACCCCTCCACTTT.

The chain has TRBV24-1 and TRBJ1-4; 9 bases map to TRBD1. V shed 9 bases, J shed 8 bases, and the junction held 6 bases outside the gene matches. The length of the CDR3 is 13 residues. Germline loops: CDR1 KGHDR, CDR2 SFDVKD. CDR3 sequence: CATRGQGEEKLFF. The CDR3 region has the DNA TGTGCCACCCGGGGACAGGGAGAAGAAAAACTGTTTTTT.

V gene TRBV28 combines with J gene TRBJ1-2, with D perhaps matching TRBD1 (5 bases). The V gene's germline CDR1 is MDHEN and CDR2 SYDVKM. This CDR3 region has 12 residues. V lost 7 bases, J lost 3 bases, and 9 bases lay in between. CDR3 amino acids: CASKGFYYGYTF. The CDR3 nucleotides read TGTGCCAGCAAGGGGTTTTACTATGGCTACACCTTC.

The CDR3: CASRGPPGYNQPQHF. The CDR3 DNA follows: TGTGCCAGCAGAGGACCCCCGGGATACAATCAGCCCCAGCATTTT. The chain couples TRBV28 to TRBJ1-5; D is unresolved. This CDR3 is 15 amino acids long. V gave up 6 bases and J gave up 3 bases, with 15 bases separating them. Germline-derived CDR1 and CDR2 are MDHEN and SYDVKM.

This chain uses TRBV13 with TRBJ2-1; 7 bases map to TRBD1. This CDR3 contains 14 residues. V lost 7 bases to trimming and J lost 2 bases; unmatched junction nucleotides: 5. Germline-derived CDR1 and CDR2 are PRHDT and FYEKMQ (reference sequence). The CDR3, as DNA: TGTGCCAGCACCCTCCAGGGGGCCTACAATGAGCAGTTCTTC. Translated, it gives CASTLQGAYNEQFF. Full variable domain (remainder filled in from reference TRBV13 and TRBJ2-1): AAGVIQSPRHLIKEKRETATLKCYPIPRHDTVYWYQQGPGQDPQFLISFYEKMQSDKGSIPDRFSAQQFSDYHSELNMSSLELGDSALYFCASTLQGAYNEQFFGPGTRLTVL.

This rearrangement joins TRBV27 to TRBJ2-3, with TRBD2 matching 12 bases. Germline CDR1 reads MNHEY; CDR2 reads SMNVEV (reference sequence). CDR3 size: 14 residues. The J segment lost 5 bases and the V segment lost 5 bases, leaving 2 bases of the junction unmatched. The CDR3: CASSPTSGRDTQYF. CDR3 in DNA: TGTGCCAGCAGTCCGACTAGCGGGAGAGATACGCAGTATTTT.

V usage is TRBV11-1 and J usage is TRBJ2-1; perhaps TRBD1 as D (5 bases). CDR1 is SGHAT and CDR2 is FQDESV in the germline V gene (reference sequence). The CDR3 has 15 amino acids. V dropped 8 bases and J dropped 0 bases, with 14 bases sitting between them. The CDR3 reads CASSEQVSSYNEQFF. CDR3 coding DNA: TGTGCCAGCTCTGAACAGGTCAGCTCCTACAATGAGCAGTTCTTC.

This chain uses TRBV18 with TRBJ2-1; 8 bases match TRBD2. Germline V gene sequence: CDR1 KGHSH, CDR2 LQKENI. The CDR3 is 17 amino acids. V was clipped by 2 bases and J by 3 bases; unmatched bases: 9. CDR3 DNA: TGTGCCAGCTCACCAGGGTGGGGGCTAGCGGGCTACAATGAGCAGTTCTTC. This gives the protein CASSPGWGLAGYNEQFF.

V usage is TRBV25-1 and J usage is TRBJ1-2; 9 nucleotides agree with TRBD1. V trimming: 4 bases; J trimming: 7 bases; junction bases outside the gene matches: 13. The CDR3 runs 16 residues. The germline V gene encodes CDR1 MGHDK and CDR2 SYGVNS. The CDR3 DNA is TGTGCCAGCAGTGCGACCGCTACAGGGGGCTACGGTGGCTACACCTTC. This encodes CASSATATGGYGGYTF.